This T cell receptor (beta chain) was captured in a study of blood T cell repertoires in COVID-19. The wider study: Sites in the United States, Italy and Spain provided acute and convalescent COVID-19 samples. Sample material is recorded as cDNA or gDNA derived from T cells, B-cell-depleted T cells, or PBMCs.

Authors' data handling: Amplification of reference gene primers provided the estimated nucleated cell counts. The assay was immunoSEQ multiplex PCR, and TCRdb's table has in-frame clones only and misses some. From that table come the V and J calls and clone size; the DNA was used to work out D and trimming. The table includes about 180,000 clones, roughly 84% detected once. The receptor was derived from a person between 65 and 80 years old with COVID-19, enrolled during active disease. Sequenced material: peripheral blood.

The CDR3 loop is CASSLSGSQETQYF. In DNA, the CDR3 is TGTGCCAGCTCACTTAGCGGGAGTCAAGAGACCCAGTACTTC. The chain joins TRBV18 to TRBJ2-5, with 9 positions matching TRBD2. V was pared by 4 bases and J by 2 bases, with 2 bases of the junction left unmatched. Germline CDR1 and CDR2: KGHSH and LQKENI. CDR3 length: 14 residues. Based on the CDR3 plus reference TRBV18 and TRBJ2-5, the full variable domain is NAGVMQNPRHLVRRRGQEARLRCSPMKGHSHVYWYRQLPEEGLKFMVYLQKENIIDESGMPKERFSAEFPKEGPSILRIQQVVRGDSAAYFCASSLSGSQETQYFGPGTRLLVL.